The 14 T cell receptor beta chains presented below share a single source sample, sequenced in a study of shared clonotypes between healthy human individuals. Clones were sequenced by immunoSEQ multiplex PCR, and TCRdb holds only the in-frame ones, with some missing. The sample lists roughly 700,000 clones, 90% occurring once. Source material: memory CD8+ T cells from PBMCs. Subset meaning: CD45RO+ cells pooled with CCR7-negative TemRA cells. The receptors come from a man aged 18 to 30 in good health. Some clones in this sample may be carry-over from other donors' samples.

The chain links TRBV9 to TRBJ1-4, with a tentative D call TRBD1 (5 bases). The CDR3 runs 15 residues. Germline V gene lookup returns CDR1 SGDLS and CDR2 YYNGEE. The ends were cut back, 3 bases at V and 0 bases at J, with 9 bases in the middle. CDR3 amino acids: CASSEAGATNEKLFF. CDR3 in DNA: TGTGCCAGCAGCGAGGCGGGGGCAACTAATGAAAAACTGTTTTTT. Supplemented by reference TRBV9 and TRBJ1-4, the full variable domain reads DSGVTQTPKHLITATGQRVTLRCSPRSGDLSVYWYQQSLDQGLQFLIQYYNGEERAKGNILERFSAQQFPDLHSELNLSSLELGDSALYFCASSEAGATNEKLFFGSGTQLSVL.

The chain has TRBV13 and TRBJ2-1, with 7 bases fitting TRBD1. This CDR3 has 15 amino acids. V trimming: 5 bases; J trimming: 8 bases; junction bases outside the gene matches: 12. The germline gives CDR1 PRHDT, CDR2 FYEKMQ (reference sequence). CDR3 nucleotide sequence: TGTGCCAGCAGCCCCGACAGGGCCTCCGGGTATGAGCAGTTCTTC. This sequence encodes CASSPDRASGYEQFF.

DNA for the CDR3: TGTGCCAGCAGTTTATTCGGGGGCAACGAGCAGTACTTC. This encodes CASSLFGGNEQYF. The V call is TRBV28, the J call TRBJ2-7; tentatively, D is TRBD1 or TRBD2 (6 bases each). Germline lookup yields CDR1 MDHEN and CDR2 SYDVKM. The CDR3 is 13 amino acids. V was pared by 1 base and J by 5 bases, with 9 bases between.

The J gene is TRBJ1-2, the V gene TRBV27; D is unclear. The V gene lost 5 bases and the J gene lost 6 bases, with 16 bases spanning the gap. Germline V gene data show CDR1 as MNHEY and CDR2 as SMNVEV (reference sequence). The CDR3 consists of 14 residues. CDR3 loop: CASSPTTRVHGYTF. Written as DNA, the CDR3 is TGTGCCAGCAGTCCCACGACAAGGGTGCATGGCTACACCTTC.

This sequence joins TRBV27 and TRBJ2-1; TRBD2 agrees at 9 bases. V was pared by 8 bases and J by 2 bases, with 1 base of the junction left unmatched. Looked up from germline, CDR1 is MNHEY and CDR2 is SMNVEV (reference sequence). The CDR3 runs to 13 residues. The CDR3 is CASGLATYNEQFF. The CDR3 DNA follows: TGTGCCAGCGGACTAGCGACCTACAATGAGCAGTTCTTC.

CDR3 coding DNA: TGTGCCAGCAGCTTATCGCTGCGACAGGGTGTCAACTATGGCTACACCTTC. It is translated as CASSLSLRQGVNYGYTF. V gene TRBV11-2 combines with J gene TRBJ1-2, with TRBD1 matching 7 bases. The ends lost 2 bases at V and 2 bases at J; junction bases unmatched: 11. The CDR3 sequence is 17 residues long. Germline V gene sequence: CDR1 SGHAT, CDR2 FQNNGV.

CDR3 nucleotides: TGTGCCAGCAGTTACTCGACAAGTCTAGCGGGAAGTGAGCAGTTCTTC. Its protein is CASSYSTSLAGSEQFF. The chain combines TRBV6-5 with TRBJ2-1, with 9 bases identical to TRBD2. This CDR3 is 16 amino acids long. In germline, CDR1 is MNHEY, CDR2 SVGAGI. Germline trimming cut 0 bases from V and 9 bases from J; bases unmatched to any gene: 9.

In its sample, this clone was seen a few times. This chain connects TRBV4-1 to TRBJ1-2; 10 nucleotides line up with TRBD1. CDR3 length: 12 amino acids. The trim removed 3 bases at V and 12 bases at J, leaving 4 bases unmatched. Per the germline V gene, CDR1 is MGHRA and CDR2 is YSYEKL. CDR3 region: CASSQGQGNHTF. The CDR3 nucleotides read TGCGCCAGCAGCCAGGGACAGGGGAATCACACCTTC.

The chain combines TRBV5-1 with TRBJ2-1; no clear D. V lost 4 bases and J lost 9, with 17 bases in between. Per germline, CDR1 SGHRS and CDR2 YFSETQ. The CDR3 totals 14 residues. In nucleotides, the CDR3 is TGCGCCAGCAGCCCACGTAGAACTACAAGTGAGCAGTTCTTC. Translating gives CASSPRRTTSEQFF.

This clone has only a few counts. The chain links TRBV5-1 to TRBJ1-1; no reliable D call. The CDR3 runs to 12 residues. Looked up from germline, CDR1 is SGHRS and CDR2 is YFSETQ. Trimming removed 3 bases at V and 8 bases at J, with 11 bases between. The DNA for the CDR3 is TGCGCCAGCAGCTCAGACCGGAGAGAAGCTTTCTTT. It translates to CASSSDRREAFF.

The chain links TRBV28 to TRBJ1-1; D remains unclear. This CDR3 is built from 12 residues. CDR1 is MDHEN and CDR2 is SYDVKM in the germline V gene. V lost 4 bases, J lost 5 bases, and 8 bases lay in between. CDR3: CASSYAGTEAFF. Written as DNA, the CDR3 is TGTGCCAGCAGTTATGCGGGGACTGAAGCTTTCTTT.

The CDR3 DNA reads TGTGCCAGCAGTTTCGGTCTAGCGGGAGCCTACAATGAGCAGTTCTTC. The encoded protein is CASSFGLAGAYNEQFF. The rearrangement links TRBV28 to TRBJ2-1, with 10 bases fitting TRBD2. This CDR3 has 16 amino acids. Germline V lookup: CDR1 MDHEN, CDR2 SYDVKM. The V segment lost 3 bases and the J segment 2 bases; nucleotides outside the gene matches: 4.

This chain connects TRBV4-1 to TRBJ1-4; the D is unclear. The germline V gene has CDR1 MGHRA and CDR2 YSYEKL. Trimming shortened V by 3 bases and J by 8 bases, and 13 bases separated the two germline ends. This CDR3 contains 14 residues. CDR3 DNA: TGCGCCAGCAGCCATCTTCTGTTGGAGGAAAAACTGTTTTTT. Translating gives CASSHLLLEEKLFF.

This chain joins TRBV5-1 and TRBJ1-2, with TRBD1 identical over 8 bases. V shed 3 bases, J shed 2 bases, and the junction held 6 bases outside the gene matches. Germline V gene sequence: CDR1 SGHRS, CDR2 YFSETQ. The CDR3 contains 15 residues. The CDR3 DNA is TGCGCCAGCAGCTCTCCGGGACAGGAGAACTATGGCTACACCTTC. It translates to CASSSPGQENYGYTF.